This T cell receptor (beta chain) was profiled in a study of cytomegalovirus exposure and HLA in healthy donors. Study information: Around 80 million unique TCR sequences came from HLA-typed donors in an early release. Study conclusions and caveats: The study reported that TCR beta sequences accurately predicted HLA-A and HLA-B alleles in most subjects.

Healthy bone marrow donors supplied every sample. It was with 60 Vbeta and 13 Jbeta primers that the PCR ran. The repertoire was sequenced with immunoSEQ multiplex PCR; TCRdb's copy has only in-frame clones and lacks some. The repertoire includes 150,000 to 200,000 clones, roughly 77% of them detected once, and around 10% sits in the top ten. V shed 5 bases and J 6 bases; nucleotides not matched to a gene: 4. Germline loops: CDR1 MDHEN, CDR2 SYDVKM. The CDR3 spans 15 residues. In the case of this clone: The antigen is not known.

The sequence came from a man between 18 and 29 years old in good health and CMV-seropositive. The chain couples TRBV28 to TRBJ2-1; TRBD2 agrees at 13 bases. The sequencing sample was made of PBMCs. CDR3 nucleotide sequence: TGTGCCAGCAGTCAACTAGCGGGAGGGCCCAATGAGCAGTTCTTC. Its translation: CASSQLAGGPNEQFF. Full variable domain (outside the CDR3, taken from reference TRBV28 and TRBJ2-1): DVKVTQSSRYLVKRTGEKVFLECVQDMDHENMFWYRQDPGLGLRLIYFSYDVKMKEKGDIPEGYSVSREKKERFSLILESASTNQTSMYLCASSQLAGGPNEQFFGPGTRLTVL.